Following are 28 T cell receptor beta chains from one sample sequenced in a study of T cells in Graves' hyperthyroidism and ophthalmopathy. Amplification of TCR beta CDR3 regions used RNA as the template. An initial round of RT-PCR targeting the TCR CDR3 relied on the HTBI primer set. TCRdb re-called the multiplex PCR reads through MiXCR, storing one row per CDR3 protein. Here the sample spans approximately 250,000 distinct CDR3 sequences, roughly a quarter being singletons. The sequenced sample consisted of blood. The receptors derive from a woman in her forties with Graves' ophthalmopathy.

This clonotype appeared many times. The chain joins TRBV20-1 to TRBJ2-5; TRBD2 aligns across 11 bases. This CDR3 is built from 21 residues. V lost 0 bases, J lost 0 bases, and 18 bases stayed unmatched. Per the germline V gene, CDR1 is DFQATT and CDR2 is SNEGSKA (reference sequence). The CDR3 region is CSARDLGNSGRVGRYQETQYF. The CDR3 nucleotides read TGCAGTGCTAGAGATCTCGGGAATAGCGGGAGGGTAGGGCGGTACCAAGAGACCCAGTACTTC.

With respect to this clonotype: A much bigger clone sits one base away, suggesting this may be a read error. As DNA, the CDR3 is TGTGCCATCCTAAGCGGGGAGCTGTTTTTT. It yields the protein CAILSGELFF. The chain links TRBV6-4 to TRBJ2-2; D unresolved. The CDR3 extends over 10 amino acids. The germline CDR1 and CDR2 sequences are MRHNA and SNTAGT. V lost 10 bases and J 7 bases, leaving 7 bases between the germline ends.

The chain has TRBV6-5 and TRBJ2-5; 7 nucleotides align to TRBD1. From germline, CDR1 is MNHEY and CDR2 SVGAGI. V dropped 4 bases and J dropped 1; count of bases not matched to a gene: 6. The CDR3 has 15 residues. CDR3 residues: CASSSPTGTQETQYF. CDR3 DNA: TGTGCCAGCAGTTCCCCGACAGGGACCCAAGAGACCCAGTACTTC.

This clonotype was counted ten times or more. The V and J genes are TRBV10-1 and TRBJ2-7, with D tentatively TRBD1 (5 bases). The CDR3 covers 14 residues. V gave up 4 bases and J gave up 3 bases, with 13 bases separating them. Germline V gene data show CDR1 as WNHNN and CDR2 as SYGVQD (reference sequence). DNA of the CDR3: TGCGCCAGCAGTGGGGGCCGCTCGGTCTACGAGCAGTACTTC. Protein product: CASSGGRSVYEQYF.

This clonotype was picked up many times. The chain's CDR3 is CASSLRSQNTEAFF. The CDR3 region has the DNA TGTGCCAGCAGCTTAAGATCCCAGAACACTGAAGCTTTCTTT. The rearrangement links TRBV7-8 to TRBJ1-1; D gene uncertain. V lost 2 bases to trimming and J lost 1 base, with 8 bases between them. This CDR3 comprises 14 residues. The germline gives CDR1 SGHVS, CDR2 FQNEAQ.

This clonotype was detected ten times or more. This chain joins TRBV6-5 and TRBJ2-7; 9 bases map to TRBD2. With 5 bases clipped from V and 3 bases from J, the junction kept 8 bases outside the gene matches. CDR1 and CDR2 from the germline V gene are MNHEY and SVGAGI. There are 15 residues in the CDR3. CDR3 sequence reads: CASSRISGSNYEQYF. The DNA of the CDR3 is TGTGCCAGCAGTCGTATTAGCGGGAGCAACTACGAGCAGTACTTC.

This clonotype was counted ten times or more. This chain joins TRBV24-1 and TRBJ2-5, with D unclear. Germline CDR1 reads KGHDR; CDR2 reads SFDVKD. The CDR3 sequence is 15 residues long. Deletions cut 0 bases from V and 1 base from J, with 8 bases between. CDR3 sequence reads: CATSDLVQTQETQYF. The CDR3 DNA reads TGTGCCACCAGTGATTTGGTCCAGACCCAAGAGACCCAGTACTTC.

This clonotype was seen many times. The rearrangement uses TRBV7-2 and TRBJ1-2; D uncertain. Germline CDR1 and CDR2: SGHTA and FQGNSA. The CDR3 consists of 13 residues. V dropped 5 bases and J dropped 4 bases, with 11 bases sitting between them. The CDR3 DNA sequence: TGTGCCAGCAGCATAGAAAACACCTATGGCTACACCTTC. Protein: CASSIENTYGYTF.

This clonotype was recorded at least ten times. The gene calls are TRBV25-1 and TRBJ1-6; D gene unclear. The CDR3 spans 17 residues. Germline V gene sequence: CDR1 MGHDK, CDR2 SYGVNS. Between the trimmed V and J ends, which lost 8 bases and 0 bases, there was a span of 17 bases. CDR3 bases: TGTGCCAGCGAGGGTCACCTGGGGAGCTCCTATAATTCACCCCTCCACTTT. Amino acids: CASEGHLGSSYNSPLHF. Together with reference TRBV25-1 and TRBJ1-6, the CDR3 gives the full variable domain: EADIYQTPRYLVIGTGKKITLECSQTMGHDKMYWYQQDPGMELHLIHYSYGVNSTEKGDLSSESTVSRIRTEHFPLTLESARPSHTSQYLCASEGHLGSSYNSPLHFGNGTRLTVT.

This clonotype appeared many times. The chain links TRBV6-1 to TRBJ1-6; D remains ambiguous. The length of the CDR3 is 13 residues. Germline CDR1 reads MNHNS; CDR2 reads SASEGT. Trimming cost V 7 bases and J 7 bases, with 11 bases left between them. CDR3 sequence: CASNRGRNSPLHF. For the CDR3, the DNA is TGTGCCAGCAATCGGGGTCGGAATTCACCCCTCCACTTT.

This clonotype was picked up many times. The chain recombines TRBV11-2 with TRBJ2-4, with a weak D call TRBD2 (5 bases). Germline V gene data show CDR1 as SGHAT and CDR2 as FQNNGV. V lost 5 bases, J lost 6 bases, and 17 bases lay in between. The CDR3 has 15 residues. The CDR3 loop is CASSTRERVGNIQYF. As DNA, the CDR3 is TGTGCCAGCAGCACCCGGGAAAGGGTCGGAAACATTCAGTACTTC.

This clonotype was picked up many times. CDR3 coding DNA: TGTGCCAGCAGCCTAACAGAGGACAGCTTGAACACCGGGGAGCTGTTTTTT. Amino acids: CASSLTEDSLNTGELFF. V usage is TRBV27 and J usage is TRBJ2-2; possibly TRBD1 for D (6 bases). Per germline, CDR1 MNHEY and CDR2 SMNVEV (reference sequence). The CDR3 totals 17 residues. Trimming left V 6 bases short and J 1 base short, with 18 bases between.

This clonotype was recorded many times. The chain links TRBV9 to TRBJ1-2; D is ambiguous. The ends were cut back, 0 bases at V and 4 bases at J, with 10 bases in the middle. The CDR3 consists of 14 residues. Per germline, CDR1 SGDLS and CDR2 YYNGEE. The chain's CDR3 is CASSVGTPTYGYTF. The CDR3 DNA is TGTGCCAGCAGCGTAGGGACCCCTACCTATGGCTACACCTTC.

The chain employs TRBV4-2 and TRBJ2-4; D not resolved. Germline assignment: CDR1 LGHNA and CDR2 YNFKEQ. The CDR3 is 15 amino acids. V was trimmed by 2 bases and J by 6 bases, leaving 14 bases between them. Written as DNA, the CDR3 is TGTGCCAGCAGCCAATCGGGTCTAATTGGAAACATTCAGTACTTC. As protein: CASSQSGLIGNIQYF.

This clonotype was detected ten times or more. The V call is TRBV5-1, the J call TRBJ2-7, with D unresolved. This CDR3 has 13 amino acids. CDR1 and CDR2 (germline): SGHRS, YFSETQ. Trimming removed 1 base from V and 0 bases from J, with 5 bases in between. CDR3 in DNA: TGCGCCAGCAGCTTGCACGGCTCCTACGAGCAGTACTTC. Its translation is CASSLHGSYEQYF. The complete variable domain, with remaining parts taken from reference TRBV5-1 and TRBJ2-7, reads KAGVTQTPRYLIKTRGQQVTLSCSPISGHRSVSWYQQTPGQGLQFLFEYFSETQRNKGNFPGRFSGRQFSNSRSEMNVSTLELGDSALYLCASSLHGSYEQYFGPGTRLTVT.

Many counts were recorded for this clonotype. This CDR3 is CASSEGPSAYYEQYF. The DNA for the CDR3 is TGTGCCAGCAGTGAAGGCCCATCCGCTTACTACGAGCAGTACTTC. The chain recombines TRBV2 with TRBJ2-7, with D unclear. The CDR3 consists of 15 residues. Germline V gene data show CDR1 as SNHLY and CDR2 as FYNNEI. The V and J ends lost 1 base and 3 bases respectively, with 13 bases between them. The full variable domain, in which reference TRBV2 and TRBJ2-7 provide the parts outside the CDR3, is EPEVTQTPSHQVTQMGQEVILRCVPISNHLYFYWYRQILGQKVEFLVSFYNNEISEKSEIFDDQFSVERPDGSNFTLKIRSTKLEDSAMYFCASSEGPSAYYEQYFGPGTRLTVT.

In this sample, this clonotype turned up many times. The chain has TRBV2 and TRBJ1-1; D uncertain. Between the trimmed V and J ends, which lost 5 bases and 4 bases, there was a span of 8 bases. The CDR3 extends over 12 amino acids. Germline lookup yields CDR1 SNHLY and CDR2 FYNNEI. CDR3 residues: CASSPEGTEAFF. The CDR3 DNA is TGTGCCAGCAGTCCGGAGGGCACTGAAGCTTTCTTT.

This clonotype was detected ten times or more. The chain has TRBV7-2 and TRBJ2-5; no reliable D call. Trimming left V 1 base short and J 2 bases short, with 14 bases between. The CDR3 has 16 residues. Germline V CDR1 and CDR2: SGHTA, FQGNSA. The CDR3 protein is CASSLVGLTGQETQYF. For the CDR3, the DNA is TGTGCCAGCAGCTTAGTAGGTTTAACTGGGCAAGAGACCCAGTACTTC.

This clonotype was observed at least ten times. The chain employs TRBV12-3 or TRBV12-4 and TRBJ1-2, with 8 bases fitting TRBD1. The CDR3 consists of 14 residues. Trimming took 3 bases from V and 5 from J; bases not matched to a gene: 5. CDR3 sequence: CASSFQGAYYGYTF. In DNA form, the CDR3 reads TGTGCCAGCAGTTTTCAGGGGGCATATTATGGCTACACCTTC.

This clonotype has at least ten counts. The gene calls are TRBV6-5 and TRBJ1-2; D is perhaps TRBD1 (6 bases). CDR1 is MNHEY, CDR2 SVGAGI, per germline. V lost 5 bases to trimming and J lost 4 bases, with 20 bases between them. This CDR3 contains 16 residues. CDR3 residues: CASSRLSRPGAYGYTF. The CDR3 nucleotides read TGTGCCAGCAGTCGACTATCCCGCCCAGGGGCCTATGGCTACACCTTC.

This clonotype was detected ten times or more. The DNA of the CDR3 is TGTGCCAGCAGTTCAGGACAGGCCCGACAAGAGACCCAGTACTTC. Its translation is CASSSGQARQETQYF. The genes are TRBV6-5 and TRBJ2-5, with 7 bases that match TRBD1. Germline CDR1 is MNHEY and CDR2 is SVGAGI. Trimming removed 4 bases from V and 2 bases from J; junction bases left unmatched: 7. The CDR3 is 15 amino acids.

Ten or more counts support this clonotype. The chain employs TRBV12-3 or TRBV12-4 and TRBJ2-2; D may be TRBD1 (5 bases). V dropped 3 bases and J dropped 4 bases, with 9 bases sitting between them. The CDR3 spans 14 residues. The CDR3 DNA follows: TGTGCCAGCAGTTTCTTTCAGGGCACCGGGGAGCTGTTTTTT. It specifies CASSFFQGTGELFF.

This clonotype was counted at least ten times. The V call is TRBV6-1, the J call TRBJ1-1; D not certain. The CDR3 spans 15 residues. The V end lost 7 bases, the J end lost 1 base, and 16 bases lay between the germline ends. CDR1 and CDR2 (germline): MNHNS, SASEGT. In DNA, the CDR3 is TGTGCCAGCACTGTGGACTATAGCCCGAACACTGAAGCTTTCTTT. The encoded protein is CASTVDYSPNTEAFF.

This clonotype was counted at least ten times. The chain is built from TRBV2 and TRBJ2-2, with D tentatively TRBD2 (6 bases). CDR1 is SNHLY and CDR2 is FYNNEI in the germline V gene. The CDR3 is made up of 13 amino acids. Trimming cost V 7 bases and J 7 bases, with 13 bases left between them. The DNA for the CDR3 is TGTGCCAGCATTTTCGGGAGCGGCGGGGAGCTGTTTTTT. It codes for CASIFGSGGELFF.

In its sample, this clonotype was seen many times. The chain employs TRBV7-2 and TRBJ2-7; D not certain. Germline-derived CDR1 and CDR2 are SGHTA and FQGNSA. The V end lost 0 bases, the J end lost 6 bases, and 21 bases lay between the germline ends. The CDR3 totals 17 residues. The CDR3 protein is CASSLALGRSGSREQYF. The CDR3 DNA sequence: TGTGCCAGCAGCTTAGCCTTGGGAAGGTCTGGGTCTCGCGAGCAGTACTTC. The whole variable domain, remainder taken from reference TRBV7-2 and TRBJ2-7, is GAGVSQSPSNKVTEKGKDVELRCDPISGHTALYWYRQSLGQGLEFLIYFQGNSAPDKSGLPSDRFSAERTGGSVSTLTIQRTQQEDSAVYLCASSLALGRSGSREQYFGPGTRLTVT.

This clonotype was detected ten times or more. The V gene is TRBV20-1, the J gene TRBJ2-7; 7 bases fit TRBD2. V lost 2 bases and J lost 0; bases outside the gene matches: 4. Germline assignment: CDR1 DFQATT and CDR2 SNEGSKA (reference sequence). This CDR3 has 14 amino acids. The CDR3 protein is CSARTSESSYEQYF. Written as DNA, the CDR3 is TGCAGTGCTAGAACTAGCGAGAGCTCCTACGAGCAGTACTTC.

In its sample, this clonotype was seen many times. V gene TRBV18 combines with J gene TRBJ2-7, with unresolved D. The CDR3 loop spans 14 amino acids. The germline CDR1 and CDR2 sequences are KGHSH and LQKENI. V gave up 0 bases and J gave up 3 bases, with 9 bases separating them. CDR3 residues: CASSPPRSVYEQYF. DNA for the CDR3: TGTGCCAGCTCACCACCGAGGTCAGTCTACGAGCAGTACTTC.

Turning to this clonotype: A junction boundary mismatches the germline segment, possibly from a read error. The chain couples TRBV28 to TRBJ2-7; TRBD1 might be the D (6 bases). The CDR3 sequence is 14 residues long. Germline CDR1 reads MDHEN; CDR2 reads SYDVKM. DNA of the CDR3: TGTGCCCCCCGGGACACGAGACCCCTGGACGAGCAGTCCTTC. This translates into CAPRDTRPLDEQSF.